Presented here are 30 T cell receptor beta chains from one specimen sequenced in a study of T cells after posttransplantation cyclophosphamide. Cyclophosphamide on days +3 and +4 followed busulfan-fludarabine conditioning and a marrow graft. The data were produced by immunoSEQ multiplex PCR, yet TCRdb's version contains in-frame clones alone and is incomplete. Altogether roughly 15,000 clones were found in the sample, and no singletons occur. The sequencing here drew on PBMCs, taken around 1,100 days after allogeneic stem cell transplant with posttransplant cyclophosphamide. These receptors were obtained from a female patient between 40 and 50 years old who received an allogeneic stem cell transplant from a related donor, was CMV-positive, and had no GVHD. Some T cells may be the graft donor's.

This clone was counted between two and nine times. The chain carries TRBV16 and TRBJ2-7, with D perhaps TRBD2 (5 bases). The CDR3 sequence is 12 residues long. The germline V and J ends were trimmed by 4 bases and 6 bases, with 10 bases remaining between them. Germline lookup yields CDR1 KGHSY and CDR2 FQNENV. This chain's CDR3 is CASSPRVREQYF. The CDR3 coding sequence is TGTGCCAGCAGCCCGAGGGTACGCGAGCAGTACTTC.

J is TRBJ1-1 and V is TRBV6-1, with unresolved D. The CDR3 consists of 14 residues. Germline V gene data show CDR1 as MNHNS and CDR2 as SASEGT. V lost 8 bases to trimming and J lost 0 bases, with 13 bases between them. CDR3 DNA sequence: TGTGCCAGCTTTGAGGGAGGATTGAACACTGAAGCTTTCTTT. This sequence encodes CASFEGGLNTEAFF.

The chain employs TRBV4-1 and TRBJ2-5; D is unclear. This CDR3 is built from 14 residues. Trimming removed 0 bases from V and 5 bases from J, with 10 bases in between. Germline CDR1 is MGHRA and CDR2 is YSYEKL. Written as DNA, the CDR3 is TGCGCCAGCAGCCAAGAGGAATTCGGGGAGACCCAGTACTTC. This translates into CASSQEEFGETQYF.

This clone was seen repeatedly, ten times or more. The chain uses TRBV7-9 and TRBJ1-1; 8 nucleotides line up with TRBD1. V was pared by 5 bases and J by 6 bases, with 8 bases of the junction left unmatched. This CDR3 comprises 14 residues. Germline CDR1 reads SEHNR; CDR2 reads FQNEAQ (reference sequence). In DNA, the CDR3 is TGTGCCAGCAGCCACAGGGGGTTGTTCCCTGAAGCTTTCTTT. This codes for CASSHRGLFPEAFF.

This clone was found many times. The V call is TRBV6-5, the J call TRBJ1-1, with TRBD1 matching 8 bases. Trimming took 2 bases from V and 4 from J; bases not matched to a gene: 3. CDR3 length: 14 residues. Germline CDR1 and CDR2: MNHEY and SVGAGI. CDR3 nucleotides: TGTGCCAGCAGTTACCGGACAGGGAGCACTGAAGCTTTCTTT. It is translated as CASSYRTGSTEAFF.

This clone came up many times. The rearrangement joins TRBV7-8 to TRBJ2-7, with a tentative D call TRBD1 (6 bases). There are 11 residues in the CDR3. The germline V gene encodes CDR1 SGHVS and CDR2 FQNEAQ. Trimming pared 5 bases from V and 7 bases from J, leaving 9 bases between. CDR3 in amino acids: CASSLGTEQYF. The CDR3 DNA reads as TGTGCCAGCAGCCTCGGGACAGAGCAGTACTTC.

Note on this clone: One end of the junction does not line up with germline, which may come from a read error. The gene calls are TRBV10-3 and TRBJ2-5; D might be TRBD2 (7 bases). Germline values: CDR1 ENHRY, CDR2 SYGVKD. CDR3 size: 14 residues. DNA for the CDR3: TGTGCCATCAGGAGGGGGGACTACCAAGAGGCCCAGTACTTC. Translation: CAIRRGDYQEAQYF.

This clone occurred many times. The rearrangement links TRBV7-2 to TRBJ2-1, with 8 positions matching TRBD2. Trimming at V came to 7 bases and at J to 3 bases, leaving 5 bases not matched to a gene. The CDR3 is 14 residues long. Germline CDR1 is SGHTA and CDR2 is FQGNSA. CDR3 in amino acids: CASKTGGLYNEQFF. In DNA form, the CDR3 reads TGTGCCAGCAAAACGGGGGGGCTCTACAATGAGCAGTTCTTC. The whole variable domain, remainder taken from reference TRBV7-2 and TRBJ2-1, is GAGVSQSPSNKVTEKGKDVELRCDPISGHTALYWYRQSLGQGLEFLIYFQGNSAPDKSGLPSDRFSAERTGGSVSTLTIQRTQQEDSAVYLCASKTGGLYNEQFFGPGTRLTVL.

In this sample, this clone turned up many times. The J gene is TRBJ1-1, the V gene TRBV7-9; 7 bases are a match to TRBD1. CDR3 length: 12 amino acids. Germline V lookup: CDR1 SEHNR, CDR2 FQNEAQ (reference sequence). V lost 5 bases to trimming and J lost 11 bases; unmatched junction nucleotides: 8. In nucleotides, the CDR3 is TGTGCCAGCAGCCCGGGACAGTCTCCGGCTTTCTTT. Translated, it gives CASSPGQSPAFF.

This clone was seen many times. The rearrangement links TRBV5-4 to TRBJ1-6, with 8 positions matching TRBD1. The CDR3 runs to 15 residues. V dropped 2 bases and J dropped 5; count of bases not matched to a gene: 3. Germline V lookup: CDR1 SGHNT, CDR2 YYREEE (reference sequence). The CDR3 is CASSLPTGDNSPLHF. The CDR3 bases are TGTGCCAGCAGCTTACCGACAGGGGATAATTCACCCCTCCACTTT.

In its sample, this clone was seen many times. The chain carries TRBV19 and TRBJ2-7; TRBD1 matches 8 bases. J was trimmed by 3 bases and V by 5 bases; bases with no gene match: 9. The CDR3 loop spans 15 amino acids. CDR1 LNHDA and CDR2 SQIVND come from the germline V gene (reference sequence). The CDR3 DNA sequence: TGTGCCAGTAGTCCACCCGGGACAGGTTACTACGAGCAGTACTTC. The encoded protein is CASSPPGTGYYEQYF. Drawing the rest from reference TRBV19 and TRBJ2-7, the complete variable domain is DGGITQSPKYLFRKEGQNVTLSCEQNLNHDAMYWYRQDPGQGLRLIYYSQIVNDFQKGDIAEGYSVSREKKESFPLTVTSAQKNPTAFYLCASSPPGTGYYEQYFGPGTRLTVT.

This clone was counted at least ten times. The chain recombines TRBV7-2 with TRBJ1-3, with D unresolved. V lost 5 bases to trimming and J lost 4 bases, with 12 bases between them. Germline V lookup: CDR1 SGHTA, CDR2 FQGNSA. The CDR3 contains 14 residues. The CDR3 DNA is TGTGCCAGCAGCCGTTTGACATGGGGAAACACCATATATTTT. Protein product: CASSRLTWGNTIYF.

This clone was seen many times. CDR3 in DNA: TGTGCCAGCAGTTACTCGTCGGTAGGGGACACAGATACGCAGTATTTT. Protein: CASSYSSVGDTDTQYF. J is TRBJ2-3 and V is TRBV6-5, with D possibly being TRBD1 (5 bases). Per the germline V gene, CDR1 is MNHEY and CDR2 is SVGAGI. V gave up 0 bases and J gave up 2 bases, with 12 bases separating them. The CDR3 has 16 residues.

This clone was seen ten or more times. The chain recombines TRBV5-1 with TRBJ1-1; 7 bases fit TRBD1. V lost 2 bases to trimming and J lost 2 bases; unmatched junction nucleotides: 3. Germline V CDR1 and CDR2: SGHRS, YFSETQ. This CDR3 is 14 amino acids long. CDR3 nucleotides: TGCGCCAGCAGCTTACAGGGGCCTAACACTGAAGCTTTCTTT. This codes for CASSLQGPNTEAFF.

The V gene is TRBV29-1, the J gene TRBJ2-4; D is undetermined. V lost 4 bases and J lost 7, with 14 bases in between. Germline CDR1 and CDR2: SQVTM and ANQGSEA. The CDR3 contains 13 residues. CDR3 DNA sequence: TGCAGCGTTGTCCCCACCGAGAATAACATTCAGTACTTC. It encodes CSVVPTENNIQYF.

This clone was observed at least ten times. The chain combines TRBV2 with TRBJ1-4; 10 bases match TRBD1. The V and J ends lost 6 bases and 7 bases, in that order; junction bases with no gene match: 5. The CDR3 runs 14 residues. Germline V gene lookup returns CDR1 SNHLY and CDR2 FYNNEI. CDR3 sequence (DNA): TGTGCCAGCAGAAAGGGACAGGGGCTTGAAAAACTGTTTTTT. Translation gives CASRKGQGLEKLFF.

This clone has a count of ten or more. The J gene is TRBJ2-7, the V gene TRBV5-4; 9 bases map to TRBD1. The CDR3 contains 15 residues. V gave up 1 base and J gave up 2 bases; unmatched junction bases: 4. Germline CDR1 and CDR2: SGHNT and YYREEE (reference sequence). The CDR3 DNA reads TGTGCCAGCAGCTTGCTGGACAGGGGCCCCTACGAGCAGTACTTC. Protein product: CASSLLDRGPYEQYF.

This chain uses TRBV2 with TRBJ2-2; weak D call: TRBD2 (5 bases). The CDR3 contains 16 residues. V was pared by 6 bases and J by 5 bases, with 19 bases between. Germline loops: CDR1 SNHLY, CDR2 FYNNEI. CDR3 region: CASRATRAGGTGELFF. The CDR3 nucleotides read TGTGCCAGCAGGGCTACACGGGCTGGCGGGACCGGGGAGCTGTTTTTT.

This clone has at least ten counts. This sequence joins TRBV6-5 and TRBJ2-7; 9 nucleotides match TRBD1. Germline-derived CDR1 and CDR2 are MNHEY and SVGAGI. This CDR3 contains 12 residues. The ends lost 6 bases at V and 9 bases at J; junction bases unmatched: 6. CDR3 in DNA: TGTGCCAGCAGCCCTGGACAGGGGCGGCAGTACTTC. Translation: CASSPGQGRQYF.

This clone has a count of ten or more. The CDR3 bases are TGTGCCAGCAGCTCTACAGGGACCGGGGAGCTGTTTTTT. Translated, it gives CASSSTGTGELFF. The V and J genes are TRBV7-2 and TRBJ2-2; a weak D match, TRBD1 (6 bases). The CDR3 has 13 amino acids. Germline assignment: CDR1 SGHTA and CDR2 FQGNSA. Trimming removed 4 bases at V and 5 bases at J, with 8 bases between.

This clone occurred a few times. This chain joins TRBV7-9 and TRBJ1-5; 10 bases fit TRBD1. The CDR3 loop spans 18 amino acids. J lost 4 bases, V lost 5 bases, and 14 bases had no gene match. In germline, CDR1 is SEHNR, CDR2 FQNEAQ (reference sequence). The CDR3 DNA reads TGTGCCAGCAGCCTCGAATTGACAGGGGGCGGGTGGAATCAGCCCCAGCATTTT. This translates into CASSLELTGGGWNQPQHF.

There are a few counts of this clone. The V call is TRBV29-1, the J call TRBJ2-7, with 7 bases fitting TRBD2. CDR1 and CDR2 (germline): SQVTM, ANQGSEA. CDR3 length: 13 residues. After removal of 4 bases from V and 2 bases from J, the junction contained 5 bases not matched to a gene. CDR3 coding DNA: TGCAGCGTTGGGGCCGGGAGGACCTACGAGCAGTACTTC. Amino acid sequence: CSVGAGRTYEQYF.

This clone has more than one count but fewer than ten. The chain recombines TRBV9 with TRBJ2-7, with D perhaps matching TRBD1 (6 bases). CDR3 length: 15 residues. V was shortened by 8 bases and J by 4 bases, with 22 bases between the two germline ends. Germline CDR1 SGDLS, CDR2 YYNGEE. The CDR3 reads CASSIGQRTAYEQYF. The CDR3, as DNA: TGTGCCAGTAGCATCGGACAGAGGACGGCATACGAGCAGTACTTC.

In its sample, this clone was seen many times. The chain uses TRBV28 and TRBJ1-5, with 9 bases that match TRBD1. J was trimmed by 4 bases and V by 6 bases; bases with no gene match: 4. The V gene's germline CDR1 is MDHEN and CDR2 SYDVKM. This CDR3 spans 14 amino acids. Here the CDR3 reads CASSMGQGNQPQHF. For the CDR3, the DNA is TGTGCCAGCAGCATGGGACAGGGAAATCAGCCCCAGCATTTT.

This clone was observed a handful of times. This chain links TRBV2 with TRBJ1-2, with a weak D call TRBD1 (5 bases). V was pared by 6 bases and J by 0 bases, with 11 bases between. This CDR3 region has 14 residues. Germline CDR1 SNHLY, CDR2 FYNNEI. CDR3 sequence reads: CASRQDQANYGYTF. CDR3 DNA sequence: TGTGCCAGCAGACAGGATCAAGCTAACTATGGCTACACCTTC.

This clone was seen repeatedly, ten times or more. The CDR3 coding sequence is TGTGCCAGCACCCCTTTGAGACTAGGATACGAGCAGTACTTC. Protein: CASTPLRLGYEQYF. The rearrangement uses TRBV2 and TRBJ2-7, with D perhaps TRBD2 (6 bases). The CDR3 is 14 amino acids. Germline CDR1 SNHLY, CDR2 FYNNEI. The germline V and J ends were trimmed by 7 bases and 4 bases, with 17 bases remaining between them.

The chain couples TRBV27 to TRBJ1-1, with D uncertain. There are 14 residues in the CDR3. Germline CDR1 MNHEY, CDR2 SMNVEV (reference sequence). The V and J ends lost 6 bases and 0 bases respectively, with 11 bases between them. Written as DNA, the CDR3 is TGTGCCAGCAGACCAACACCGATGAACACTGAAGCTTTCTTT. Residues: CASRPTPMNTEAFF.

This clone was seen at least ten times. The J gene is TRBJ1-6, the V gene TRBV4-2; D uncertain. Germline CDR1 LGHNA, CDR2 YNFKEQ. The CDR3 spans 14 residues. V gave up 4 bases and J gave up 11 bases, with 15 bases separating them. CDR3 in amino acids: CASSPLTPIAPLHF. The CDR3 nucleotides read TGTGCCAGCAGCCCCTTAACACCCATCGCACCCCTCCACTTT.

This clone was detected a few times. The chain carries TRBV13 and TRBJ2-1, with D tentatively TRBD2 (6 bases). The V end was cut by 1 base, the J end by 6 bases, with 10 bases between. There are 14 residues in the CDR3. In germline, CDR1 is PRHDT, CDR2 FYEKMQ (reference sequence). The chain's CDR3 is CASSLDGGLNEQFF. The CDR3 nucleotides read TGTGCCAGCAGCTTAGACGGGGGTCTCAATGAGCAGTTCTTC.

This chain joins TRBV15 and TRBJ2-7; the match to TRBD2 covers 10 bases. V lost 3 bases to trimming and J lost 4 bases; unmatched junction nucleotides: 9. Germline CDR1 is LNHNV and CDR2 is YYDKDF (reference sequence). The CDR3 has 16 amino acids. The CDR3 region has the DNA TGTGCCACCAGCAGGGTGGAACTAGCGGGAAATTACGAGCAGTACTTC. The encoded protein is CATSRVELAGNYEQYF.